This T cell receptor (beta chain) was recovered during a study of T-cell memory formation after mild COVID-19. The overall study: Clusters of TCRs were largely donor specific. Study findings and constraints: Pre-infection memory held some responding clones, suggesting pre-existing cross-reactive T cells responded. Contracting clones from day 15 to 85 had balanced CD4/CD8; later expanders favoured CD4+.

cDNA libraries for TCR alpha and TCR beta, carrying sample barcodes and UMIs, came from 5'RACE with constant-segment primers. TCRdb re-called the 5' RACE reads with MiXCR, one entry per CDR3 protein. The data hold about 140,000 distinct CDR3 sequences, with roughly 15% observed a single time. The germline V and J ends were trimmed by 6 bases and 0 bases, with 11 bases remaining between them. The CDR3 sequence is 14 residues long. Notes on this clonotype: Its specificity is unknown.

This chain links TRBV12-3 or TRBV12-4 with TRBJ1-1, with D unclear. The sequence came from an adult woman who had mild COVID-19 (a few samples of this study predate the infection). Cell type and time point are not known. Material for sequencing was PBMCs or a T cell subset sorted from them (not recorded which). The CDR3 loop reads CASSKQNLNTEAFF. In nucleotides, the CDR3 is TGTGCCAGCAGCAAACAGAACCTGAACACTGAAGCTTTCTTT.